The T cell receptor beta chain described here comes from a study of response to subunit inactivated influenza vaccine. General study points: It was the authors' suggestion that each seasonal influenza vaccination recruits few new T cells.

This clonotype has more than one count but fewer than ten. No antigen is known for it. This CDR3 spans 15 amino acids. In germline, CDR1 is SGDLS, CDR2 YYNGEE. Trimming left V 0 bases short and J 4 bases short, with 10 bases between. One entry per CDR3 protein, called by TCRdb with MiXCR from the RT-PCR reads. This sample carries roughly 650,000 distinct CDR3 sequences, 14% of them seen once, and the ten largest clones take 7.5% to 8%. This sample comprised PBMCs from blood, obtained 14 days before vaccination. The rearrangement joins TRBV9 to TRBJ2-2; no definite D call. The sequence derives from a man aged 50 to 60 who received an inactivated influenza vaccine. The CDR3 loop reads CASSVGGSATGELFF. DNA for the CDR3: TGTGCCAGCAGCGTAGGTGGTTCGGCCACCGGGGAGCTGTTTTTT.